This entry lists 11 T cell receptor beta chains sequenced from one sample in a study of regulatory and conventional T cells in RAG deficiency. The assay was immunoSEQ multiplex PCR, and TCRdb's table has in-frame clones only and misses some. Among tens of thousands of clones, 89% were seen once, and the ten largest hold approximately 14%. This sample was shared with a second study, whose subject was regulatory T cells. According to that study: Amplification used 52 TRBV primers and 13 TRBJ primers.

Sequenced input: CD8+ T cells sorted from blood. All receptors come from a human donor in good health.

The CDR3 spells CASSQDEGYEQYF. CDR3 sequence (DNA): TGTGCCAGCAGCCAAGATGAGGGTTATGAGCAGTACTTC. The J gene is TRBJ2-7, the V gene TRBV14; D perhaps matches TRBD2 (5 bases). V was cut by 0 bases and J by 7 bases, with 10 bases left in between. The CDR3 contains 13 residues. Per germline, CDR1 SGHDN and CDR2 FVKESK.

The rearrangement links TRBV4-1 to TRBJ1-5; D not resolved. The germline gives CDR1 MGHRA, CDR2 YSYEKL. Trimming left V 0 bases short and J 1 base short, with 13 bases between. There are 17 residues in the CDR3. As DNA, the CDR3 is TGCGCCAGCAGCCAAGATCTTGGAGGGTGGAGCAATCAGCCCCAGCATTTT. This encodes CASSQDLGGWSNQPQHF.

The V and J genes are TRBV14 and TRBJ2-6; weak D call: TRBD2 (5 bases). The V gene lost 0 bases and the J gene lost 4 bases, with 19 bases spanning the gap. Germline CDR1 reads SGHDN; CDR2 reads FVKESK. The CDR3 has 19 residues. The CDR3 loop reads CASSQDTSGSPRGANVLTF. As DNA, the CDR3 is TGTGCCAGCAGCCAAGATACCTCGGGGTCCCCAAGGGGGGCCAACGTCCTGACTTTC.

The chain is built from TRBV15 and TRBJ2-1, with D possibly matching TRBD1 (5 bases). The CDR3 covers 15 residues. Per the germline V gene, CDR1 is LNHNV and CDR2 is YYDKDF (reference sequence). V lost 9 bases to trimming and J lost 7 bases, with 22 bases between them. CDR3 loop: CATRGWSSIGNEQFF. CDR3 DNA sequence: TGTGCCACTAGGGGATGGAGTTCGATTGGGAATGAGCAGTTCTTC. Filled out from reference TRBV15 and TRBJ2-1, the complete variable domain reads DAMVIQNPRYQVTQFGKPVTLSCSQTLNHNVMYWYQQKSSQAPKLLFHYYDKDFNNEADTPDNFQSRRPNTSFCFLDIRSPGLGDTAMYLCATRGWSSIGNEQFFGPGTRLTVL.

V and J are TRBV2 and TRBJ2-1; no clear D gene. The CDR3 has 13 residues. V lost 9 bases, J lost 3 bases, and 12 bases lay in between. Per the germline V gene, CDR1 is SNHLY and CDR2 is FYNNEI. CDR3 nucleotide sequence: TGTGCCAGATTGTTACCAAACTACAATGAGCAGTTCTTC. This translates into CARLLPNYNEQFF.

The chain recombines TRBV7-9 with TRBJ2-7; 9 positions agree with TRBD1. J lost 6 bases, V lost 6 bases, and 15 bases had no gene match. The CDR3 is 16 residues long. CDR1 SEHNR and CDR2 FQNEAQ come from the germline V gene (reference sequence). This chain's CDR3 is CASSFQSGTGNPEQYF. DNA of the CDR3: TGTGCCAGCAGTTTCCAATCCGGGACAGGGAACCCCGAGCAGTACTTC.

The J gene is TRBJ1-1, the V gene TRBV9, with 9 bases matching TRBD1. The CDR3 consists of 15 residues. Germline V lookup: CDR1 SGDLS, CDR2 YYNGEE. Unmatched junction bases numbered 5, after V lost 0 bases and J lost 5 bases. Written as DNA, the CDR3 is TGTGCCAGCAGCGTAGATGGGACAGGGCGAACTGAAGCTTTCTTT. This gives the protein CASSVDGTGRTEAFF.

J is TRBJ1-4 and V is TRBV11-2; D is ambiguous. Per the germline V gene, CDR1 is SGHAT and CDR2 is FQNNGV. The germline V and J ends were trimmed by 4 bases and 5 bases, with 11 bases remaining between them. The CDR3 loop spans 14 amino acids. CDR3 in amino acids: CASSSLKKNEKLFF. The DNA of the CDR3 is TGTGCCAGCAGCTCGCTCAAAAAGAATGAAAAACTGTTTTTT.

The chain has TRBV5-8 and TRBJ2-1; 10 bases agree with TRBD2. Per the germline V gene, CDR1 is SGHTS and CDR2 is YDEGEE. The CDR3 spans 15 residues. The V gene end was trimmed by 0 bases and the J gene end by 3 bases; junction bases not matched to a gene: 0. In DNA, the CDR3 is TGTGCCAGCAGCTTGGCTAGCGGGGGCTACAATGAGCAGTTCTTC. This encodes CASSLASGGYNEQFF.

The chain couples TRBV7-9 to TRBJ1-5; 10 nucleotides line up with TRBD1. Germline V lookup: CDR1 SEHNR, CDR2 FQNEAQ (reference sequence). V lost 4 bases to trimming and J lost 5 bases; unmatched junction nucleotides: 5. This CDR3 region has 15 residues. CDR3 nucleotide sequence: TGTGCCAGCAGCTCGACAGGGGGCAGTCATCAGCCCCAGCATTTT. Encoded protein: CASSSTGGSHQPQHF. The variable domain in full, with the rest retrieved from reference TRBV7-9 and TRBJ1-5, is DTGVSQNPRHKITKRGQNVTFRCDPISEHNRLYWYRQTLGQGPEFLTYFQNEAQLEKSRLLSDRFSAERPKGSFSTLEIQRTEQGDSAMYLCASSSTGGSHQPQHFGDGTRLSIL.

The rearrangement links TRBV5-6 to TRBJ1-5; D is undetermined. The CDR3 spans 17 residues. V was shortened by 0 bases and J by 1 base, with 14 bases between the two germline ends. The germline CDR1 and CDR2 sequences are SGHDT and YYEEEE. The CDR3 DNA is TGTGCCAGCAGCTTGGCGGGAGGCAGAAACAGCAATCAGCCCCAGCATTTT. Residues: CASSLAGGRNSNQPQHF.